These T cell receptor beta chains were read from a single sample in a study of Ad26.COV2.S vaccination and SARS-CoV-2 variants. Sequencing used immunoSEQ multiplex PCR; TCRdb keeps in-frame clones, though not all of them. The sample shows fewer than 400,000 clones, around 83% of them seen only once. The sample here was peripheral blood, taken in a trial of Ad26.COV2.S vaccine versus placebo. Source of these receptors: a person between 18 and 65 years old who received the Ad26.COV2.S COVID-19 vaccine or a placebo. Both conserved end residues are trimmed from each CDR3. Rows may omit the clone size; those that give it use once, few, many or a size class.

abundance	v_gene	j_gene	CDR3aa
-	TRBV12-3/TRBV12-4	TRBJ2-7	ASSLQGYEQY
-	TRBV5-4	TRBJ2-5	ASSSGLEVASQY
-	TRBV6-1	TRBJ2-1	ASSEGLTGTIAYNEQF
once	TRBV7-2	TRBJ1-1	ASSLLGGTTEAF
-	TRBV9	TRBJ2-1	ASSVEGGGLSYNEQF
-	TRBV19	TRBJ1-1	ASDGRGRGGTEAF
-	TRBV5-6	TRBJ1-2	ASSTLQGMGGYT
-	TRBV7-2	TRBJ2-1	ASSLKTSGAWNEQF
-	TRBV7-2	TRBJ2-7	ASSLDRSTGYEQY
once	TRBV21-1	TRBJ2-1	ASSKSKGRTVYNEQF
-	TRBV7-8	TRBJ1-2	ASSSGQGANYGYT
-	TRBV21-1	TRBJ2-7	ASSGPLPYEQY
-	TRBV12-3/TRBV12-4	TRBJ1-3	ASSTGQGHTIY
-	TRBV6-5	TRBJ1-6	ASRALDSPLH
few	TRBV12-3/TRBV12-4	TRBJ1-2	ASNPGPGYGYT
-	TRBV6-2/TRBV6-3	TRBJ2-7	ASSRGGFSYEQY
-	TRBV7-9	TRBJ1-2	ASSPHEDYGYT
-	TRBV6-2/TRBV6-3	TRBJ1-2	ASSYIGSSSYGYT
once	TRBV7-2	TRBJ2-1	ASSLSQGKVNEQF
-	TRBV4-1	TRBJ2-3	ASSQVTVSTDTQY
-	TRBV20-1	TRBJ2-3	SASERGAGRSTDTQY
-	TRBV7-3	TRBJ2-2	ASSPGTSGTGELF
-	TRBV7-2	TRBJ1-5	ASSIQTGLVVQPQH
-	TRBV11-3	TRBJ2-5	ASSSTDREKETQY
-	TRBV19	TRBJ2-6	AAKDGNSGANVLT
-	TRBV19	TRBJ2-1	ASSIWDSRHEQF
-	TRBV2	TRBJ1-5	ASSGTGRRQPQH
once	TRBV5-1	TRBJ2-3	ASSRGTATSTDTQY
few	TRBV6-1	TRBJ1-1	ASSESPLPGQDEAF
many	TRBV20-1	TRBJ2-7	SAREDREQY
-	TRBV18	TRBJ2-1	ASSPPYPPEVEQF
once	TRBV5-1	TRBJ2-7	ASSSAGPAYEQY
-	TRBV7-2	TRBJ1-1	ASSFGNTEAF
-	TRBV7-9	TRBJ2-7	ASSSSGEVYEQY
-	TRBV6-6	TRBJ1-1	ASLRGWGGTEAF
-	TRBV6-5	TRBJ2-7	ASKRPGATPYEQY
-	TRBV7-3	TRBJ1-1	ASSEQGFGTEAF
once	TRBV4-1	TRBJ1-2	ASSQVSEVGYGYT
-	TRBV6-5	TRBJ1-1	ASSYLGRGGTEAF
-	TRBV18	TRBJ1-1	ASSPAQTMNTEAF
-	TRBV7-2	TRBJ2-7	ASSTLAGDYYEQY
-	TRBV15	TRBJ2-1	ATSRGQTNNEQF
-	TRBV5-5	TRBJ1-6	ASSLAMDGYYNSPLH
-	TRBV5-1	TRBJ1-1	ASSFGASNTEAF
-	TRBV7-7	TRBJ2-5	ASSPTLDSRRY
-	TRBV6-5	TRBJ2-2	ASRSNTGELF
-	TRBV9	TRBJ2-2	ASSVRQGAGELF
once	TRBV28	TRBJ1-6	ASSLWGTVNSPLH
-	TRBV29-1	TRBJ1-1	SVRQRNTEAF
-	TRBV19	TRBJ2-6	ASSMWGLSGANVLT
-	TRBV19	TRBJ1-2	ARDGGTRGYGYT
-	TRBV7-2	TRBJ2-1	ASSFQRGGRNEQF